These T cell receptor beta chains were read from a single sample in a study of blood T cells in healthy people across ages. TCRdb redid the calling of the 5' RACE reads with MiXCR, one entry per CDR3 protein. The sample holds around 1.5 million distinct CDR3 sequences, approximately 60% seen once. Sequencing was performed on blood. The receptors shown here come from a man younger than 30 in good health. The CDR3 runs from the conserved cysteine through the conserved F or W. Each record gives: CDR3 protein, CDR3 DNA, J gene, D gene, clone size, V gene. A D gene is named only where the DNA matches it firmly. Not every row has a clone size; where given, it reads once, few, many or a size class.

cdr3_aa: CASSIRLGGSAGELFF
cdr3_nt: TGTGCCAGCAGCATCCGGCTGGGGGGGAGCGCCGGGGAGCTGTTTTTT
j_call: TRBJ2-2
d_call: TRBD2
clone_size: once
v_call: TRBV7-2

cdr3_aa: CSVKVTGVDSGANVPTF
cdr3_nt: TGCAGCGTTAAAGTAACAGGTGTAGACTCTGGGGCCAACGTCCCGACTTTC
j_call: TRBJ2-6
d_call: -
clone_size: -
v_call: TRBV29-1

cdr3_aa: CSAGSSGESEQYF
cdr3_nt: TGCAGTGCTGGCAGCAGCGGGGAGAGCGAGCAGTACTTC
j_call: TRBJ2-7
d_call: TRBD2
clone_size: -
v_call: TRBV20-1

cdr3_aa: CASSRLTGGGYGYTF
cdr3_nt: TGTGCCAGCAGCCGACTGACAGGGGGCGGGTATGGCTACACCTTC
j_call: TRBJ1-2
d_call: TRBD1
clone_size: -
v_call: TRBV7-2

cdr3_aa: CASSQEVSVRKSSYNEQFF
cdr3_nt: TGTGCCAGCAGCCAAGAAGTTAGTGTGAGAAAGAGCTCCTACAATGAGCAGTTCTTC
j_call: TRBJ2-1
d_call: -
clone_size: -
v_call: TRBV3-1

cdr3_aa: CASSVGGTGWDNEQFF
cdr3_nt: TGTGCCAGCAGCGTCGGAGGGACTGGGTGGGACAATGAGCAGTTCTTC
j_call: TRBJ2-1
d_call: -
clone_size: few
v_call: TRBV9

cdr3_aa: CASSLWASGRNTGELFF
cdr3_nt: TGTGCCAGCAGTTTATGGGCTAGCGGGAGGAACACCGGGGAGCTGTTTTTT
j_call: TRBJ2-2
d_call: TRBD2
clone_size: -
v_call: TRBV28

cdr3_aa: CATSRDLRDVTSRIGELFF
cdr3_nt: TGTGCCACCAGCAGAGATCTGAGGGACGTGACTTCTCGAATCGGGGAGCTGTTTTTT
j_call: TRBJ2-2
d_call: -
clone_size: -
v_call: TRBV15

cdr3_aa: CASSMKETQYF
cdr3_nt: TGTGCCAGCAGCATGAAAGAGACCCAGTACTTC
j_call: TRBJ2-5
d_call: -
clone_size: -
v_call: TRBV7-2

cdr3_aa: CASSGPGQGVSYGYTF
cdr3_nt: TGTGCCAGCAGCGGTCCGGGACAGGGCGTCTCTTATGGCTACACCTTC
j_call: TRBJ1-2
d_call: TRBD1
clone_size: -
v_call: TRBV4-2

cdr3_aa: CASSLGVGYTEAFF
cdr3_nt: TGTGCCAGCAGCTTAGGGGTAGGATACACTGAAGCTTTCTTT
j_call: TRBJ1-1
d_call: -
clone_size: -
v_call: TRBV7-2

cdr3_aa: CASSAGQQQETQYF
cdr3_nt: TGTGCCAGCAGCGCGGGACAGCAGCAAGAGACCCAGTACTTC
j_call: TRBJ2-5
d_call: -
clone_size: once
v_call: TRBV7-9

cdr3_aa: CASSETDLDEKLFF
cdr3_nt: TGTGCCAGCAGTGAAACAGATTTGGATGAAAAACTGTTTTTT
j_call: TRBJ1-4
d_call: -
clone_size: few
v_call: TRBV2

cdr3_aa: CSAPGLAGGFYNEQFF
cdr3_nt: TGCAGTGCCCCGGGACTAGCGGGAGGATTTTACAATGAGCAGTTCTTC
j_call: TRBJ2-1
d_call: TRBD2
clone_size: few
v_call: TRBV20-1

cdr3_aa: CASSSPDSEAFF
cdr3_nt: TGTGCCAGCAGTTCCCCGGACAGTGAAGCTTTCTTT
j_call: TRBJ1-1
d_call: -
clone_size: -
v_call: TRBV6-5

cdr3_aa: CASSFGIRGYTF
cdr3_nt: TGTGCCAGCAGTTTCGGGATTAGGGGCTACACCTTC
j_call: TRBJ1-2
d_call: -
clone_size: -
v_call: TRBV12-3/TRBV12-4

cdr3_aa: CASSLGGGAWNEQFF
cdr3_nt: TGTGCCAGCAGTTTAGGCGGGGGGGCCTGGAATGAGCAGTTCTTC
j_call: TRBJ2-1
d_call: TRBD2
clone_size: -
v_call: TRBV27

cdr3_aa: CSVDATDRENEQYF
cdr3_nt: TGCAGCGTTGACGCCACGGACAGGGAGAATGAGCAGTACTTC
j_call: TRBJ2-7
d_call: TRBD1
clone_size: -
v_call: TRBV29-1

cdr3_aa: CSVTPRRATTDTQYF
cdr3_nt: TGCAGCGTCACGCCGCGGAGGGCTACCACAGATACGCAGTATTTT
j_call: TRBJ2-3
d_call: -
clone_size: few
v_call: TRBV29-1

cdr3_aa: CASARAAGWWNTEAFF
cdr3_nt: TGTGCCAGCGCACGGGCCGCAGGGTGGTGGAACACTGAAGCTTTCTTT
j_call: TRBJ1-1
d_call: -
clone_size: once
v_call: TRBV12-3/TRBV12-4

cdr3_aa: CASSLDGAPNEKLFF
cdr3_nt: TGTGCCAGCTCACTGGACGGGGCCCCTAATGAAAAACTGTTTTTT
j_call: TRBJ1-4
d_call: -
clone_size: -
v_call: TRBV18

cdr3_aa: CASSFSGHLSGDQYF
cdr3_nt: TGTGCCAGCAGCTTTAGCGGACACCTGAGCGGGGACCAGTACTTC
j_call: TRBJ2-4
d_call: TRBD2
clone_size: -
v_call: TRBV6-6

cdr3_aa: CASSLDGWGATDTQYF
cdr3_nt: TGTGCCAGCAGCTTAGATGGTTGGGGGGCCACAGATACGCAGTATTTT
j_call: TRBJ2-3
d_call: -
clone_size: -
v_call: TRBV7-2

cdr3_aa: CASSTGVATGELFF
cdr3_nt: TGTGCCAGCTCGACAGGGGTAGCGACCGGGGAGCTGTTTTTT
j_call: TRBJ2-2
d_call: TRBD1
clone_size: -
v_call: TRBV6-5

cdr3_aa: CASSLPGNQETQYF
cdr3_nt: TGTGCCAGCAGCTTGCCGGGAAACCAAGAGACCCAGTACTTC
j_call: TRBJ2-5
d_call: -
clone_size: few
v_call: TRBV7-2

cdr3_aa: CSVSPFGETQYF
cdr3_nt: TGCAGCGTTTCCCCCTTCGGGGAGACCCAGTACTTC
j_call: TRBJ2-5
d_call: -
clone_size: -
v_call: TRBV29-1

cdr3_aa: CSVNPRARWGETQYF
cdr3_nt: TGCAGCGTTAATCCAAGGGCTCGTTGGGGGGAGACCCAGTACTTC
j_call: TRBJ2-5
d_call: -
clone_size: -
v_call: TRBV29-1

cdr3_aa: CASSLGQSSDTQYF
cdr3_nt: TGTGCCAGTAGTTTGGGACAATCTTCAGATACGCAGTATTTT
j_call: TRBJ2-3
d_call: -
clone_size: -
v_call: TRBV12-3/TRBV12-4

cdr3_aa: CASSQLAGGDYEQYF
cdr3_nt: TGCGCCAGCAGCCAACTAGCGGGAGGAGACTACGAGCAGTACTTC
j_call: TRBJ2-7
d_call: TRBD2
clone_size: few
v_call: TRBV4-1

cdr3_aa: CATSGQNEQFF
cdr3_nt: TGTGCCACCAGCGGACAGAATGAGCAGTTCTTC
j_call: TRBJ2-1
d_call: -
clone_size: -
v_call: TRBV15

cdr3_aa: CASSFGTGGGYEQYF
cdr3_nt: TGTGCCAGCAGCTTTGGGACAGGGGGAGGCTACGAGCAGTACTTC
j_call: TRBJ2-7
d_call: TRBD1
clone_size: -
v_call: TRBV3-1

cdr3_aa: CSARHAGGNNEKLFF
cdr3_nt: TGCAGTGCTAGGCACGCAGGGGGCAATAATGAAAAACTGTTTTTT
j_call: TRBJ1-4
d_call: TRBD1
clone_size: -
v_call: TRBV20-1

cdr3_aa: CSVGLAFF
cdr3_nt: TGCAGCGTTGGCTTAGCTTTCTTT
j_call: TRBJ1-1
d_call: -
clone_size: -
v_call: TRBV29-1

cdr3_aa: CAISADRGHTDTQYF
cdr3_nt: TGTGCCATCAGTGCAGACAGGGGGCATACAGATACGCAGTATTTT
j_call: TRBJ2-3
d_call: TRBD1
clone_size: -
v_call: TRBV10-3

cdr3_aa: CASSLVGGGAVYEQFF
cdr3_nt: TGTGCCAGCAGCTTAGTGGGCGGGGGGGCCGTGTATGAGCAGTTCTTC
j_call: TRBJ2-1
d_call: TRBD2
clone_size: -
v_call: TRBV7-2

cdr3_aa: CASSAGTAATYEQYF
cdr3_nt: TGTGCCAGCAGCGCCGGGACAGCCGCTACCTACGAGCAGTACTTC
j_call: TRBJ2-7
d_call: TRBD1
clone_size: -
v_call: TRBV9

cdr3_aa: CASSPTTAINTEAFF
cdr3_nt: TGTGCCAGCAGTCCCACAACAGCCATCAACACTGAAGCTTTCTTT
j_call: TRBJ1-1
d_call: -
clone_size: few
v_call: TRBV28

cdr3_aa: CASSQGLVWEQYF
cdr3_nt: TGTGCCAGCAGCCAGGGACTAGTCTGGGAGCAGTACTTC
j_call: TRBJ2-7
d_call: TRBD2
clone_size: few
v_call: TRBV11-2

cdr3_aa: CASSTWTSFFYEQYF
cdr3_nt: TGTGCCAGCAGCACTTGGACTAGCTTCTTCTACGAGCAGTACTTC
j_call: TRBJ2-7
d_call: TRBD2
clone_size: -
v_call: TRBV3-1

cdr3_aa: CAISSGHPYEAFF
cdr3_nt: TGTGCCATCAGTTCGGGACATCCTTATGAAGCTTTCTTT
j_call: TRBJ1-1
d_call: -
clone_size: few
v_call: TRBV10-3

cdr3_aa: CASSVGVGPGANVLTF
cdr3_nt: TGTGCCAGCAGCGTAGGGGTAGGGCCTGGGGCCAACGTCCTGACTTTC
j_call: TRBJ2-6
d_call: -
clone_size: -
v_call: TRBV9